This is a list of T cell receptor beta chains from one sample in a study of blood T cell repertoires in COVID-19. Assay: immunoSEQ multiplex PCR; the TCRdb copy retains only in-frame clones and omits some. In the table there are roughly 310,000 clones, around 90% of which are singletons. Material: peripheral blood. The receptor set was obtained from a young woman with COVID-19, enrolled during active disease. Each CDR3 is given with its conserved first and last residue. Each record gives: CDR3 length, V gene, J gene, CDR3 protein.

cdr3_length: 15; v_call: TRBV6-1; j_call: TRBJ2-2; cdr3_aa: CASSDVSGGTGELFF
cdr3_length: 13; v_call: TRBV3-1/TRBV3-2; j_call: TRBJ1-1; cdr3_aa: CASSLQMNTEAFF
cdr3_length: 14; v_call: TRBV6-5; j_call: TRBJ2-3; cdr3_aa: CASSLVAGVDTQYF
cdr3_length: 15; v_call: TRBV5-1; j_call: TRBJ1-3; cdr3_aa: CASSLGLTSGNTIYF
cdr3_length: 14; v_call: TRBV19; j_call: TRBJ2-7; cdr3_aa: CASSIQGYGYEQYF
cdr3_length: 16; v_call: TRBV5-6; j_call: TRBJ2-1; cdr3_aa: CASSLEGEGLYNEQFF
cdr3_length: 16; v_call: TRBV5-1; j_call: TRBJ2-3; cdr3_aa: CASSLDAPTSTDTQYF
cdr3_length: 15; v_call: TRBV4-1; j_call: TRBJ2-5; cdr3_aa: CASSQVHRWQETQYF
cdr3_length: 16; v_call: TRBV5-4; j_call: TRBJ2-2; cdr3_aa: CASSPLAGGLPGELFF
cdr3_length: 15; v_call: TRBV6-1; j_call: TRBJ2-1; cdr3_aa: CASSEQGGSRSEQFF
cdr3_length: 12; v_call: TRBV29-1; j_call: TRBJ1-1; cdr3_aa: CSATGQNTEAFF
cdr3_length: 17; v_call: TRBV5-5; j_call: TRBJ1-5; cdr3_aa: CASSHRDRGAVNQPQHF
cdr3_length: 14; v_call: TRBV28; j_call: TRBJ1-1; cdr3_aa: CASSLRQRWTEAFF
cdr3_length: 15; v_call: TRBV30; j_call: TRBJ1-2; cdr3_aa: CAWRSREGIWYGYTF
cdr3_length: 17; v_call: TRBV12-5; j_call: TRBJ1-5; cdr3_aa: CASGLVLGPRDNQPQHF
cdr3_length: 16; v_call: TRBV7-2; j_call: TRBJ2-5; cdr3_aa: CASSLARASGSETQYF
cdr3_length: 15; v_call: TRBV27; j_call: TRBJ1-1; cdr3_aa: CASSASTGKIGEAFF
cdr3_length: 15; v_call: TRBV5-6; j_call: TRBJ1-1; cdr3_aa: CASSYGVGEKTEAFF
cdr3_length: 18; v_call: TRBV27; j_call: TRBJ2-3; cdr3_aa: CASSLWGGLAESKDTQYF
cdr3_length: 14; v_call: TRBV25-1; j_call: TRBJ1-1; cdr3_aa: CASKRAGENTEAFF